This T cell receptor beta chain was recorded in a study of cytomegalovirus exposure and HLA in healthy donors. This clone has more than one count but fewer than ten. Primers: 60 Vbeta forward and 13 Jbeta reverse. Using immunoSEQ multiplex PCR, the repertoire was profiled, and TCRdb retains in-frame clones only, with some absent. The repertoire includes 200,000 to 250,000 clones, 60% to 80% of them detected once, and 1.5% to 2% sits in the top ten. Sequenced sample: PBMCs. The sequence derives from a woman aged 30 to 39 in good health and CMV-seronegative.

This chain's CDR3 is CASSIRGSRGEKLFF. Here the CDR3 DNA reads TGTGCCAGTAGTATTCGAGGCAGTCGGGGTGAAAAACTGTTTTTT. This chain joins TRBV19 and TRBJ1-4; D unresolved. Trimming took 3 bases from V and 7 from J, leaving 15 bases between them. The CDR3 is made up of 15 amino acids. Germline V gives CDR1 LNHDA, CDR2 SQIVND (reference sequence).